The 2 T cell receptor beta chains below were found in one sample sequenced in a study of T-cell memory formation after mild COVID-19 (dated by TCRdb to about 2021). Libraries were prepared through 5' RACE. The sample was run on an Illumina NovaSeq 6000. TCRdb reanalyzed the raw reads on its own, using fastp at Q25 for trimming and MiXCR for clone calling, and kept in-frame beta chains. Records with the same CDR3 protein are collapsed into one entry carrying the most frequent genes and DNA. Across this sample there are hundreds of thousands of distinct CDR3 sequences, with roughly 25% seen only once. The top ten hold about an eighth of the sample. Sequenced input: PBMCs or a T cell subset sorted from them (not recorded which). These receptors all come from an adult woman who had mild COVID-19 (a few samples of this study predate the infection). The sample titles of this study are shuffled in the database, so cell type and time point are left out; the donor was told from shared clones.

This clonotype has only a few counts. V usage is TRBV10-3 and J usage is TRBJ2-3, with D hard to call. From germline, CDR1 is ENHRY and CDR2 SYGVKD. V shed 6 bases and J shed 0 bases, with 13 bases lying between them. The CDR3 loop spans 15 amino acids. CDR3 nucleotide sequence: TGTGCCATCAGAGAGGACGGAACTAGCACAGATACGCAGTATTTT. Its protein product is CAIREDGTSTDTQYF.

This clonotype showed up just a few times. The chain has TRBV5-1 and TRBJ1-4, with no clear D. CDR1 SGHRS and CDR2 YFSETQ come from the germline V gene. There are 13 residues in the CDR3. V lost 5 bases and J lost 6, with 11 bases in between. CDR3 coding DNA: TGCGCCAGCAGGACTTCTGCGGATGAAAAACTGTTTTTT. Its protein is CASRTSADEKLFF.